The table lists the clone carrying this T cell receptor beta chain with a few counts. Its antigen is unknown. This entry belongs to a study of T cells after yellow fever vaccination. The overall study: The SMART-Seq v4 Ultra Low Input method served to prepare the low-cell-number fractions.

Overall study results and limits: Secondary responses were weaker yet peaked faster, day 5 versus 15. High-abundance clonotypes from the bulk population could contaminate FACS-sorted repertoires. The booster saw the reappearance of most primary-vaccination clones (approximately 96% CD4, about 88% CD8).

TCRdb fed the 5' RACE reads into MiXCR, producing one record per CDR3 protein. The sample lists more than 450,000 distinct CDR3 sequences; just over 20% were seen once. This clonotype was sampled from a man aged 18 to 35 who received the YFV17D yellow fever vaccine. Sequences were derived from PBMCs, sampled approximately 22 days after the first yellow fever vaccination.

In nucleotides, the CDR3 is TGTGCCAGCAGTTTGTGGGGGGCCTGGACAGATACGCAGTATTTT. As protein: CASSLWGAWTDTQYF. The chain has TRBV27 and TRBJ2-3, with D possibly called TRBD1 or TRBD2 (6 bases each). CDR1 and CDR2 from the germline V gene are MNHEY and SMNVEV (reference sequence). This CDR3 region has 15 residues. V lost 3 bases and J 3 bases, leaving 13 bases between the germline ends.